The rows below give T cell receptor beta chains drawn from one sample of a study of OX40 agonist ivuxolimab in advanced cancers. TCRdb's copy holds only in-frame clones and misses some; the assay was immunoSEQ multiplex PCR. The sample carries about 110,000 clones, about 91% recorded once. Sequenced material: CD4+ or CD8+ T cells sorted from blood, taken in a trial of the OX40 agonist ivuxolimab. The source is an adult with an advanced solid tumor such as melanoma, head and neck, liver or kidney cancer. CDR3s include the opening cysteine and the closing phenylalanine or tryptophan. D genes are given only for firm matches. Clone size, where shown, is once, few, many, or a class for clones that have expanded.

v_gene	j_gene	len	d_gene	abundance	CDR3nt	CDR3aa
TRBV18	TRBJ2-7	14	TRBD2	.	TGTGCCAGCTCACCTCAGCGGGACCGAGTAGAGCAGTACTTC	CASSPQRDRVEQYF
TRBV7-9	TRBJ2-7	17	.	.	TGTGCCAGCAGTTATATTCCCGGGACTCCAAGCTCCTACGAGCAGTACTTC	CASSYIPGTPSSYEQYF
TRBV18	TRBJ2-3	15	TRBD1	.	TGTGCCAGCTCACCCCGGACAGGGAGCACAGATACGCAGTATTTT	CASSPRTGSTDTQYF
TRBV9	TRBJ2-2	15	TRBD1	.	TGTGCCAGCAGCGGACAGGGCTCTAACACCGGGGAGCTGTTTTTT	CASSGQGSNTGELFF
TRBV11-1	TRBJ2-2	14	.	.	TGTGCCAGCAGCTTCGGACCGAACACCGGGGAGCTGTTTTTT	CASSFGPNTGELFF
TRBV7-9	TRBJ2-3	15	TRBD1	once	TGTGCCAGCAGCTTAGGACAGGGCAGGGCAGATACGCAGTATTTT	CASSLGQGRADTQYF
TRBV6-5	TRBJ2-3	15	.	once	TGTGCCAGCAGTTACTCTAGCGGAAACACAGATACGCAGTATTTT	CASSYSSGNTDTQYF
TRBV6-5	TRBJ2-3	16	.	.	TGTGCCAGCAGTTACGTAGCCTCAGGTGGCACAGATACGCAGTATTTT	CASSYVASGGTDTQYF
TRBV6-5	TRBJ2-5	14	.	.	TGTGCCAGCAGTAAGATCGGGTACCAAGAGACCCAGTACTTC	CASSKIGYQETQYF
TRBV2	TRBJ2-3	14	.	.	TGTGCCAGCAGTGATCGGGTTCTGCCAGATACGCAGTATTTT	CASSDRVLPDTQYF
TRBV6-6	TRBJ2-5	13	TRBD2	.	TGTGCCACACTTTTGGGGAGGGAAGAGACCCAGTACTTC	CATLLGREETQYF
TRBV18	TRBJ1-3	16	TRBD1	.	TGTGCCAGCTCACCACCCTCCAGGGGGACTGGAAACACCATATATTTT	CASSPPSRGTGNTIYF
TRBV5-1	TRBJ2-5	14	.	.	TGCGCCAGCAGCTTGGGAGGGGGCCAAGAGACCCAGTACTTC	CASSLGGGQETQYF
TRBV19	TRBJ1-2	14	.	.	TGTGCCAGTAGTCCCTCGACAGGTCCCTATGGCTACACCTTC	CASSPSTGPYGYTF
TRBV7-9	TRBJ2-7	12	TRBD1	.	TGTGCCAGCAGAACAGGGGGCTACGAGCAGTACTTC	CASRTGGYEQYF
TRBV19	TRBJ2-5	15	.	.	TGTGCCAGTAGTATACAGGGAGGAGGAGGGGAGACCCAGTACTTC	CASSIQGGGGETQYF
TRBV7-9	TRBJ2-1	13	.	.	TGTGCCAGCAGCTTACTACCTCTGGGTGAGCAGTTCTTC	CASSLLPLGEQFF
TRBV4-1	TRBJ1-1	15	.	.	TGCGCCAGCAGCCAAGATGAACGACAGAACACTGAAGCTTTCTTT	CASSQDERQNTEAFF
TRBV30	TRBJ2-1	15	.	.	TGTGCCTGGAGCCAGAACGCCCCGGTTGTGGATGAGCAGTTCTTC	CAWSQNAPVVDEQFF
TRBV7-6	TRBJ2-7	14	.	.	TGTGCCAGCACCGCTAGGCAGACGCTGAGCGAGCAGTACTTC	CASTARQTLSEQYF
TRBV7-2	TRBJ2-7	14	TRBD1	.	TGTGCCAGCAGCTCACTTGACAGGGACTACGAGCAGTACTTC	CASSSLDRDYEQYF
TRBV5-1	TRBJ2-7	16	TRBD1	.	TGCGCCAGCAGCTTGTTCTCAGGACAGGGTCTCCACGAGCAGTACTTC	CASSLFSGQGLHEQYF
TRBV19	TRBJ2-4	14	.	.	TGTGCCAGTAATCCCACAGGGTCCCAAAACATTCAGTACTTC	CASNPTGSQNIQYF
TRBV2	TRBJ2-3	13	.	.	TGTGCCAGCAGTGAAGACCTGGTCAATACGCAGTATTTT	CASSEDLVNTQYF
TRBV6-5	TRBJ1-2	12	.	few	TGTGCCAGCAGTCCCACGCCCCATGGCTACACCTTC	CASSPTPHGYTF
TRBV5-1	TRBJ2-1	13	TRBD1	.	TGCGCCAGCAGAACCGGGACAGGGGTTGAGCAGTTCTTC	CASRTGTGVEQFF
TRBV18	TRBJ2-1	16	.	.	TGTGCCAGCTCACCCGCGGGGACGGGGCGTTACAATGAGCAGTTCTTC	CASSPAGTGRYNEQFF
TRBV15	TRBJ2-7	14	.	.	TGTGCCACCAGCAGAGATTTGGCGATTTACGAGCAGTACTTC	CATSRDLAIYEQYF
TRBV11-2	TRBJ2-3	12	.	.	TGTGCCAGCAGCTTAGCCAAGGATACGCAGTATTTT	CASSLAKDTQYF
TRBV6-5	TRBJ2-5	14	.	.	TGTGCCAGCACCGAGAGTTCTAGACGGGAGACCCAGTACTTC	CASTESSRRETQYF
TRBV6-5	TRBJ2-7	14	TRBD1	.	TGTGCCAGCAGACCCGGGACAGGGCTGCACGAGCAGTACTTC	CASRPGTGLHEQYF
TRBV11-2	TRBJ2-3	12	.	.	TGTGCCAGCAGCCGCTTCACAGATACGCAGTATTTT	CASSRFTDTQYF
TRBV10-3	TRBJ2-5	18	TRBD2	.	TGTGCCATCAGTGACCCCGGACTAGCGGGGGCGGGGGGAGAGACCCAGTACTTC	CAISDPGLAGAGGETQYF
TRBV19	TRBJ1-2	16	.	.	TGTGCCAGTAGTATTTCATATCGGGAGGGGAACTATGGCTACACCTTC	CASSISYREGNYGYTF
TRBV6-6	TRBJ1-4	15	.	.	TGTGCCAGCAGTTACTTTAGGGACACAAGGGAAAAACTGTTTTTT	CASSYFRDTREKLFF
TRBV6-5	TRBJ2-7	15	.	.	TGTGCCAGCAGTTACTCGACGGACGGATACTACGAGCAGTACTTC	CASSYSTDGYYEQYF
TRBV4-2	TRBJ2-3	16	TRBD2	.	TGTGCCAGCAGCGGGACTAGCGGGGGCATCACAGATACGCAGTATTTT	CASSGTSGGITDTQYF
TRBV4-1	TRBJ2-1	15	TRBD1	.	TGCGCCAGCAGCCAAGGGACAGGGACCTACAATGAGCAGTTCTTC	CASSQGTGTYNEQFF
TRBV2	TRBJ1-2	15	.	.	TGTGCCAGCAGCAAGGGGCTACAGGGAGGAAATGGCTACACCTTC	CASSKGLQGGNGYTF
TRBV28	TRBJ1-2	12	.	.	TGTGCCAGCAGTTTAACAGGCTATGGCTACACCTTC	CASSLTGYGYTF
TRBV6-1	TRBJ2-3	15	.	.	TGTGCCAGCAGTGAGGGGGGTTTAAGCAGTGTCACGCAGTATTTT	CASSEGGLSSVTQYF